This T cell receptor beta chain was observed in a study of OX40 agonist ivuxolimab in advanced cancers. Clones were sequenced by immunoSEQ multiplex PCR, and TCRdb holds only the in-frame ones, with some missing. The data show tens of thousands of clones, with roughly 82% seen just once and roughly 2% held by the top ten. The source was CD4+ or CD8+ T cells sorted from blood, collected in a trial of the OX40 agonist ivuxolimab. This sequence was found in an adult with an advanced solid tumor such as melanoma, head and neck, liver or kidney cancer.

CDR3 DNA sequence: TGTGCCAGCAGCTTTTCCAGGGACACTGAAGCTTTCTTT. This codes for CASSFSRDTEAFF. The V and J genes are TRBV7-8 and TRBJ1-1; possibly TRBD1 for D (5 bases). Germline loops: CDR1 SGHVS, CDR2 FQNEAQ. The CDR3 spans 13 residues. Deletions cut 3 bases from V and 3 bases from J, with 8 bases between.